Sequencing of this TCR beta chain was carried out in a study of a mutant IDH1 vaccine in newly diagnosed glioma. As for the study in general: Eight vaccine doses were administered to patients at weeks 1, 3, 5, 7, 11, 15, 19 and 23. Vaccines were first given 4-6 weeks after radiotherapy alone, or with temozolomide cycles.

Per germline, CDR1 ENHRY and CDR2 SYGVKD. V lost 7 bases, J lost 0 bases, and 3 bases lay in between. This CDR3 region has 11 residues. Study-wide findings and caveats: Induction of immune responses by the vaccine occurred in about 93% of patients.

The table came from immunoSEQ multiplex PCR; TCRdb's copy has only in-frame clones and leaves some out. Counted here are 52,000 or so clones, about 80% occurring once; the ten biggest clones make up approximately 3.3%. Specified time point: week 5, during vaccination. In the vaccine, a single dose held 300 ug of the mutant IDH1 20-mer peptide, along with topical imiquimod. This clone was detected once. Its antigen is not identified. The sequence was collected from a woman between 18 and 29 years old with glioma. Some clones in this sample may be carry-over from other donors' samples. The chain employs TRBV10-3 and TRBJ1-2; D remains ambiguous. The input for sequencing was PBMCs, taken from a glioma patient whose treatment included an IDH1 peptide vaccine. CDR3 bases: TGTGCCATCAACACTAACTATGGCTACACCTTC. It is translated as CAINTNYGYTF.